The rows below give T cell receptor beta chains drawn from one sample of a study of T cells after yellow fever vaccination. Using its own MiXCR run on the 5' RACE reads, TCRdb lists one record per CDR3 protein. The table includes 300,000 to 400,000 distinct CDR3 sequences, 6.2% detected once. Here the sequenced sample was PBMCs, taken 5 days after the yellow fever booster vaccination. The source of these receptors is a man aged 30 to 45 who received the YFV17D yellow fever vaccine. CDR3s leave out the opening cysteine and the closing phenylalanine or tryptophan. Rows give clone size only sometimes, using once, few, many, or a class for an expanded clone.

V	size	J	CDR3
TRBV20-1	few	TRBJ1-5	SAIPPVRGDRQPQH
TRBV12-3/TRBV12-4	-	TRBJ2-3	ASSLSLQGSAGGSDTQY
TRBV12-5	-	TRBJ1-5	ASGLAPEGNQPQH
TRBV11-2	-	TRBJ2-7	ASSPGVGPY
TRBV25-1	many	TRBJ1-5	ASSETGGQPQH
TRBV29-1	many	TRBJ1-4	SASGVGASEKLF
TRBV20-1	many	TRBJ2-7	SAGPGLGGVEQY
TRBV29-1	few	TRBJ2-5	SVVAGGPETQY
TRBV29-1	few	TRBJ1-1	SVEPGRMNTEAF
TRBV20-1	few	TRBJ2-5	SAREDSRQETQY
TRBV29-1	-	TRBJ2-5	SVVIQGGRSQETQY